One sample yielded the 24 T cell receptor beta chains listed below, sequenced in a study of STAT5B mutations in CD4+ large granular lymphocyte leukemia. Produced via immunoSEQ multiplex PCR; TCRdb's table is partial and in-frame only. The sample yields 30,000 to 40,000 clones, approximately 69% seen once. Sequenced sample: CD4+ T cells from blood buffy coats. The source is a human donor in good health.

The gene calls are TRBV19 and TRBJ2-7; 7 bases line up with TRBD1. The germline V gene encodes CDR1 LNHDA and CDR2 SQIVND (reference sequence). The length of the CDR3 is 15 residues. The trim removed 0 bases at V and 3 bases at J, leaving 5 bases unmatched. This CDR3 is CASSIDRGNVYEQYF. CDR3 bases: TGTGCCAGTAGTATAGACAGGGGGAACGTCTACGAGCAGTACTTC.

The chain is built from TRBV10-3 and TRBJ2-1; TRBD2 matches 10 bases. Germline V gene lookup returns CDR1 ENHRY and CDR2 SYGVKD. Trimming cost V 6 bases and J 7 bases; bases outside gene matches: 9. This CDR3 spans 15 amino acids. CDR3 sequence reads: CAISRERGGQNEQFF. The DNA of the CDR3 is TGTGCCATCAGCCGCGAGCGGGGGGGCCAAAATGAGCAGTTCTTC.

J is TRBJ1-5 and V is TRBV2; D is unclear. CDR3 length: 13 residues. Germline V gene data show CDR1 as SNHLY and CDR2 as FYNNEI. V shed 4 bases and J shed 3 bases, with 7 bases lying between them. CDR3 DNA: TGTGCCAGCAGTGTCCAGATCAATCAGCCCCAGCATTTT. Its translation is CASSVQINQPQHF.

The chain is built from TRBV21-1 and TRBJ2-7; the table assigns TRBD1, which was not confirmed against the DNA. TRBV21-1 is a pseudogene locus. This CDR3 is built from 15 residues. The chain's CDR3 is CASNRRDRETYEQYF. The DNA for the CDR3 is TGTGCCAGCAATAGACGGGACAGGGAGACCTACGAGCAGTACTTC.

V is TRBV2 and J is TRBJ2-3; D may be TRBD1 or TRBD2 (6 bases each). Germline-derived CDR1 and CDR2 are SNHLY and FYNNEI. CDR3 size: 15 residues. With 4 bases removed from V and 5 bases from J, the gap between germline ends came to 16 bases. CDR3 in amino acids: CASSGRGSSGDTQYF. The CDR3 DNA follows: TGTGCCAGCAGTGGGAGGGGGAGCAGTGGAGATACGCAGTATTTT.

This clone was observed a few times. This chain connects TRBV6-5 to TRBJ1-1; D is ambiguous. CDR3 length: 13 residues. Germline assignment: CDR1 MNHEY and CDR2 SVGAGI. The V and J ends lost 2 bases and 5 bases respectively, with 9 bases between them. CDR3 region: CASSYLGRTEAFF. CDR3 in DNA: TGTGCCAGCAGTTACCTAGGTAGGACTGAAGCTTTCTTT.

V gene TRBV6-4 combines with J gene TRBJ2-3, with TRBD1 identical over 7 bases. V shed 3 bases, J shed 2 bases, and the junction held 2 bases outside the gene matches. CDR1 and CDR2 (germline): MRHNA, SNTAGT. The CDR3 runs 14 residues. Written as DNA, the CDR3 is TGTGCCAGCAGTGAGGGACAGTACACAGATACGCAGTATTTT. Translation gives CASSEGQYTDTQYF.

CDR3 region: CASSRTSRQFF. The CDR3 DNA follows: TGTGCCAGCAGTCGGACTAGCCGGCAGTTCTTC. The chain couples TRBV5-4 to TRBJ2-1; 8 nucleotides align to TRBD2. The germline V gene has CDR1 SGHNT and CDR2 YYREEE (reference sequence). The CDR3 sequence is 11 residues long. The J segment lost 12 bases and the V segment lost 5 bases, leaving 4 bases of the junction unmatched.

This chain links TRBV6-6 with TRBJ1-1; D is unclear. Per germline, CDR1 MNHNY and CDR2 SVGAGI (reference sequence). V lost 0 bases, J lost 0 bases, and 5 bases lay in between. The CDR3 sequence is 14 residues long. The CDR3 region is CASSYSSVNTEAFF. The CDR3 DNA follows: TGTGCCAGCAGTTACTCGAGCGTGAACACTGAAGCTTTCTTT.

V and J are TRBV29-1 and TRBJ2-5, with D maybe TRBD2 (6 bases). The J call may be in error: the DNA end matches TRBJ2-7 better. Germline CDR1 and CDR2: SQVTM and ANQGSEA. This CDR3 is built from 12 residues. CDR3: CSVGGNTYEQYF. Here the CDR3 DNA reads TGCAGCGTTGGCGGGAACACCTACGAGCAGTACTTC.

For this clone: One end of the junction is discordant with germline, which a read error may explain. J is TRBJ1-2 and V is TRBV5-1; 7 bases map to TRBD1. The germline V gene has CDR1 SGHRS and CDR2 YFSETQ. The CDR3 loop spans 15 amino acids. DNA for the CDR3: TGCGCCAGCAGTTTGGGGACAGACGCTAACTATGGCTACACCTTC. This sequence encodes CASSLGTDANYGYTF.

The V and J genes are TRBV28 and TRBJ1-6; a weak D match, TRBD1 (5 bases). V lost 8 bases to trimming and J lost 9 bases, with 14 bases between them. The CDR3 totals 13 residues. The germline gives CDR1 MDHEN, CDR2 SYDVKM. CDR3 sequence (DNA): TGTGCCAGCGGGGGGGGAAGACTTTCACCCCTCCACTTT. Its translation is CASGGGRLSPLHF.

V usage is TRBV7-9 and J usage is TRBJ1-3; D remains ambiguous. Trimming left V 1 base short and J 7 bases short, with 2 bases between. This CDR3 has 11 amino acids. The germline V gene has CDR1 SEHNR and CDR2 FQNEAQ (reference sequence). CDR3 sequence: CASSLENTIYF. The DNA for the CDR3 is TGTGCCAGCAGCTTAGAGAACACCATATATTTT.

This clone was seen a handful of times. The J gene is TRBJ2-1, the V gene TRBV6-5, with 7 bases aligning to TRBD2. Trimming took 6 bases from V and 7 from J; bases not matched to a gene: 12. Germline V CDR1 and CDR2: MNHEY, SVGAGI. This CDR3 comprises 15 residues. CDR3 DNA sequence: TGTGCCAGCAGGTCGTTACTCGGGGGGTTAAATGAGCAGTTCTTC. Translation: CASRSLLGGLNEQFF.

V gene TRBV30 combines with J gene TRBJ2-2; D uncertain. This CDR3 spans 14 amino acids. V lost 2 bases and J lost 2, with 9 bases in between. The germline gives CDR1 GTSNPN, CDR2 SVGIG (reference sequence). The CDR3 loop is CAWSNGVNTGELFF. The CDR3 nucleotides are TGTGCCTGGAGTAATGGGGTTAACACCGGGGAGCTGTTTTTT.

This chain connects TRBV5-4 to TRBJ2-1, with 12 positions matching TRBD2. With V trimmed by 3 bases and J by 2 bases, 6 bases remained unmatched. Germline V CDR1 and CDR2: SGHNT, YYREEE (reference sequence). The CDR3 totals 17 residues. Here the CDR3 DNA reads TGTGCCAGCAGCTCTCGACTAGCGGGGGCAACCTACAATGAGCAGTTCTTC. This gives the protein CASSSRLAGATYNEQFF.

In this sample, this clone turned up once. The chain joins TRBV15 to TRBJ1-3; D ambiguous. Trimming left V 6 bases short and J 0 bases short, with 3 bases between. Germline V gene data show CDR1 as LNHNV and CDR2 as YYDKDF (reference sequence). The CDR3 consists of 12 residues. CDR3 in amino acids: CATRSSGNTIYF. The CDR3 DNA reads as TGTGCCACCAGAAGCTCTGGAAACACCATATATTTT.

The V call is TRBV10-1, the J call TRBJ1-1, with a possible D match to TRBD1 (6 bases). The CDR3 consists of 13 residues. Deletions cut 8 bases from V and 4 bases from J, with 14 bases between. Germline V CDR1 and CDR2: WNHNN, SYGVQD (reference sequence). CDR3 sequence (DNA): TGCGCCAGCGCCCGAGGCAGGGGCACTGAAGCTTTCTTT. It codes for CASARGRGTEAFF.

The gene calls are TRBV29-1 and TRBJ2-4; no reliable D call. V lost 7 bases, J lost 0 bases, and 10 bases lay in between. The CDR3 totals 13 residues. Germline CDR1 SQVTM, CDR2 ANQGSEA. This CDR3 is CSAIDVAKNIQYF. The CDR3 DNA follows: TGCAGCGCGATCGACGTAGCCAAAAACATTCAGTACTTC.

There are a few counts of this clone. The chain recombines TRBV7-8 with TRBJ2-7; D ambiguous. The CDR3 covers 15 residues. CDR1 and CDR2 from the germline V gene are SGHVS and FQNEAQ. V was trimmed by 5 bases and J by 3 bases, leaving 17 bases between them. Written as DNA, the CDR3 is TGTGCCAGCAGCCCTCGGCTAGAATTCCACTACGAGCAGTACTTC. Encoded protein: CASSPRLEFHYEQYF.

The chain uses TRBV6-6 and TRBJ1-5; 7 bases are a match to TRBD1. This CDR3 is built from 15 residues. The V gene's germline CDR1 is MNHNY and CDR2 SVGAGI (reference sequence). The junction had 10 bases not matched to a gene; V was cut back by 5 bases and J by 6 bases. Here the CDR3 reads CASSPGGSLSQPQHF. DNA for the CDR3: TGTGCCAGCAGTCCAGGGGGGAGTTTAAGTCAGCCCCAGCATTTT.

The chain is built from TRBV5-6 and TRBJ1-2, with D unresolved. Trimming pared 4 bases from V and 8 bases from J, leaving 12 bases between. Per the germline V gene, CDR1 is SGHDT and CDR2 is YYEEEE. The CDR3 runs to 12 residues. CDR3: CASSRFTGGYTF. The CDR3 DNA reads TGTGCCAGCAGCCGGTTCACGGGGGGCTACACCTTC.

The CDR3 spells CSVGTVYEQYF. The CDR3 bases are TGCAGCGTCGGGACAGTCTACGAGCAGTACTTC. The chain couples TRBV29-1 to TRBJ2-7; 7 positions match TRBD1. The CDR3 covers 11 residues. Trimming cost V 6 bases and J 3 bases; bases outside gene matches: 2. The germline V gene has CDR1 SQVTM and CDR2 ANQGSEA.

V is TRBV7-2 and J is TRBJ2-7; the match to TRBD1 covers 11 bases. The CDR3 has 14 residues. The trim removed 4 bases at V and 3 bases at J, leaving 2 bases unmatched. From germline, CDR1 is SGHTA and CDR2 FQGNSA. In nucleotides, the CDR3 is TGTGCCAGCAGCTCCGGGACAGGGGGCTACGAGCAGTACTTC. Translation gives CASSSGTGGYEQYF.